This note documents a single T cell receptor (beta chain) sequence. The antigen is undetermined. At one end, the junction sequence differs from germline, possibly due to a read error. The sample comes from a study of cytomegalovirus exposure and HLA in healthy donors. Whole-study results and caveats: As was reported, the classifier diagnosed cytomegalovirus status with high specificity and sensitivity. It was assumed in the presence/absence analyses that sequencing depth was roughly uniform across donors.

13 Jbeta primers and 60 Vbeta primers were used for the PCR. Measured with immunoSEQ multiplex PCR; TCRdb has only the in-frame clones, and not every one. The ten top clones account for about 1%, within a sample of about 200,000 clones. The CDR3 is 14 amino acids. The germline CDR1 and CDR2 sequences are SGHTA and FQGTGA. Material: PBMCs. The receptor was derived from a girl aged 2 to 10 in good health and CMV-seropositive. The chain couples TRBV7-3 to TRBJ2-3; the D gene is possibly TRBD2 (5 bases). In nucleotides, the CDR3 is TGTGCCAGCAGCCTAACTAGTGTCACAGATACGCAGTATTTT. The encoded protein is CASSLTSVTDTQYF.